Presented here are 3 T cell receptor beta chains from one specimen sequenced in a study of T cell responses to AZD1222 COVID-19 vaccine. Clones were read by immunoSEQ multiplex PCR, and TCRdb kept only the in-frame ones, dropping some. The profile shows some 69,000 clones, 80% of them singletons. The sequencing used peripheral blood, collected 28 days after the second AZD1222 dose. The receptors were sampled from an adult who received the AZD1222 COVID-19 vaccine.

V usage is TRBV5-6 and J usage is TRBJ1-5; D remains ambiguous. CDR1 and CDR2 from the germline V gene are SGHDT and YYEEEE. V was cut by 0 bases and J by 0 bases, with 4 bases left in between. This CDR3 has 14 amino acids. Written as DNA, the CDR3 is TGTGCCAGCAGCTTGGGATATAGCAATCAGCCCCAGCATTTT. Its protein product is CASSLGYSNQPQHF.

The V and J genes are TRBV19 and TRBJ1-5, with D hard to call. Trimming took 5 bases from V and 7 from J, leaving 21 bases between them. CDR1 LNHDA and CDR2 SQIVND come from the germline V gene (reference sequence). The CDR3 extends over 16 amino acids. This CDR3 is CASSSTEPPRRQPQHF. CDR3 in DNA: TGTGCCAGTAGTTCAACCGAGCCCCCCAGGAGGCAGCCCCAGCATTTT.

This chain connects TRBV12-5 to TRBJ1-1; D gene unclear. Germline CDR1 LGHNT, CDR2 FRNRAP. This CDR3 comprises 15 residues. V was shortened by 7 bases and J by 6 bases, with 21 bases between the two germline ends. In nucleotides, the CDR3 is TGTGCTAGTGCTCCCCCCGGCACTCGACTCGCTGAAGCTTTCTTT. Its translation is CASAPPGTRLAEAFF.